The text below deals with one T cell receptor beta chain. Extracted from the samples, RNA was reverse transcribed into cDNA to serve as the sequencing template. The protocol was immunoSEQ multiplex PCR, while the TCRdb copy is restricted to in-frame clones and leaves out a portion. The table records some 170,000 clones, 67% of them present only once. This CDR3 is 13 amino acids long. Germline V lookup: CDR1 SGHRS, CDR2 YFSETQ. Trimming stripped 4 bases from V and 5 bases from J, with 12 bases between. This record comes from a study of CD8+ T cells in alopecia areata. The sequence came from a human donor with alopecia areata. Material: CD8+ T cells sorted from blood, obtained at week 0. The rearrangement uses TRBV5-1 and TRBJ2-5, with D unclear. CDR3 coding DNA: TGCGCCAGCAGCCCAACCCCCCGGGAGACCCAGTACTTC. This gives the protein CASSPTPRETQYF.